This T cell receptor beta chain comes out of a study of T-cell reconstitution after alpha-beta-depleted transplantation in children. Looked up from germline, CDR1 is ENHRY and CDR2 is SYGVKD. The length of the CDR3 is 16 residues. V was pared by 3 bases and J by 9 bases, with 22 bases between. This clonotype was seen a handful of times. Preparing the TCRbeta library involved the use of unique molecular identifiers. TCRdb reprocessed the PCR reads with MiXCR, giving one entry per CDR3 protein. The table shows roughly 420,000 distinct CDR3 sequences, with 15% to 20% occurring only once. The J gene is TRBJ2-3, the V gene TRBV10-3; D is unresolved. The sample in question was PBMCs, mostly from graft donor cells, obtained 360 days after TCRalphabeta/CD19-depleted stem cell transplant. This TCR came from a boy in the first two years of life who had a stem cell transplant for Wiskott-Aldrich syndrome, so the T cells may come from the graft donor. The CDR3 nucleotides read TGTGCCATCAGTGAAGGGATGGCAGGTACTTTCGACACGCAGTATTTT. Its translation is CAISEGMAGTFDTQYF.